This T cell receptor (beta chain) is from a study of cytomegalovirus exposure and HLA in healthy donors. The study's findings and limits: Later, an analysis found that TCR clusters from the first cohort tended to co-occur in the roughly 110 validation repertoires. Investigators reported 150 to 200 TCR beta chains as tied to cytomegalovirus. A few chains tied to CMV proved CMV antigen-specific in vitro.

Turning to this clone: Its antigen is unidentified.

The method was immunoSEQ multiplex PCR; TCRdb's version includes in-frame clones alone and lacks a portion of them. This table holds about 120,000 clones, approximately 88% found once. Trimming removed 1 base from V and 6 bases from J, with 15 bases in between. This CDR3 contains 16 residues. Germline-derived CDR1 and CDR2 are LGHNA and YSLEER. Separation from the roughly 700-subject first cohort characterized the roughly 120-subject validation cohort, to which the donors belonged. The chain uses TRBV4-3 and TRBJ2-2; D uncertain. This TCR was sampled from a woman aged 18 to 35 in good health and CMV-seropositive. Sequences were obtained from PBMCs. In DNA form, the CDR3 reads TGCGCCAGCAGCCAAGTGATTAGCTCGGGTCCCGGGGAGCTGTTTTTT. Residues: CASSQVISSGPGELFF.